Listed below are T cell receptor beta chains from one sample, sequenced in a study of early T cells in non-severe SARS-CoV-2 infection. Each CDR3 protein is one row after TCRdb ran MiXCR on the 5' RACE reads. The data hold tens of thousands of distinct CDR3 sequences, with 9.5% to 15% observed a single time. Sequencing was carried out using whole blood. The receptor source for this set is an adult who was a healthcare worker with PCR-confirmed SARS-CoV-2 infection or an uninfected control (not recorded which). The CDR3 runs from the conserved cysteine through the conserved F or W. Fields, in order: V gene, J gene, CDR3 protein.

V: TRBV2; J: TRBJ2-2; CDR3: CASNPQTTTGELFF
V: TRBV5-1; J: TRBJ1-2; CDR3: CASSFGQGYGYTF
V: TRBV7-6; J: TRBJ1-3; CDR3: CASSLEAGGIGSGNTIYF
V: TRBV5-4; J: TRBJ2-7; CDR3: CASSLMGSYEQYF
V: TRBV7-9; J: TRBJ2-7; CDR3: CASSFMGDEQYF
V: TRBV29-1; J: TRBJ2-7; CDR3: CSAGTGIEQYF
V: TRBV18; J: TRBJ2-3; CDR3: CASSRTSGADTQYF
V: TRBV21-1; J: TRBJ2-7; CDR3: CASSGDRQTYEQYF
V: TRBV29-1; J: TRBJ2-1; CDR3: CSVVQREVNNEQFF
V: TRBV12-3/TRBV12-4; J: TRBJ2-7; CDR3: CASSLGPAGVPYEQYF
V: TRBV7-2; J: TRBJ2-5; CDR3: CASSRSGTTQETQYF
V: TRBV7-9; J: TRBJ2-7; CDR3: CASSRRTRDYEQYF
V: TRBV20-1; J: TRBJ2-7; CDR3: CSARVGAGISEQYF
V: TRBV28; J: TRBJ2-5; CDR3: CASSPPAGQETQYF
V: TRBV9; J: TRBJ2-3; CDR3: CASSVGGGNRATQYF
V: TRBV5-1; J: TRBJ1-2; CDR3: CASSGGQGASLAYGYTF
V: TRBV11-2; J: TRBJ2-7; CDR3: CASSWRHVDGAYEQYF
V: TRBV29-1; J: TRBJ2-7; CDR3: CSVPRGHEQYF
V: TRBV9; J: TRBJ2-4; CDR3: CASSVEDNWDIQYF
V: TRBV7-9; J: TRBJ2-6; CDR3: CASPGESSGANVLTF
V: TRBV27; J: TRBJ2-5; CDR3: CASSQGYQETQYF